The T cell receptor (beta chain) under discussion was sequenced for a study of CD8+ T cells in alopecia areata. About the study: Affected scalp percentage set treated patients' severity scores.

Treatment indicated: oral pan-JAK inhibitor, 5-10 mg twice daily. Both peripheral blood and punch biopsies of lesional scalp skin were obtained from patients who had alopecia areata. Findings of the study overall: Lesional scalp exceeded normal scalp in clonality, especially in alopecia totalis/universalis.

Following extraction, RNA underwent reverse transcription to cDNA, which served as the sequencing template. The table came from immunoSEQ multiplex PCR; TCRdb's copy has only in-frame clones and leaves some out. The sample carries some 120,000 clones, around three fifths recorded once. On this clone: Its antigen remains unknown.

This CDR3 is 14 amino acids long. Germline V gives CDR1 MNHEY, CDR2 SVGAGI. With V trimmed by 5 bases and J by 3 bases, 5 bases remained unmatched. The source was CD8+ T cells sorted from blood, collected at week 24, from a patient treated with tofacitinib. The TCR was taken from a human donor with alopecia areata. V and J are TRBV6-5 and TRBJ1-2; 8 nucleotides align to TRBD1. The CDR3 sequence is CASSPTGVDYGYTF. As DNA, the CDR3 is TGTGCCAGCAGTCCGACAGGGGTTGACTATGGCTACACCTTC.